The present TCR beta chain was sequenced within a study of blood T cell repertoires in COVID-19. In germline, CDR1 is SGHVS, CDR2 FQNEAQ. This CDR3 contains 15 residues. Trimming cost V 8 bases and J 0 bases, with 13 bases left between them. This table comes from immunoSEQ multiplex PCR, and its TCRdb copy is limited to in-frame clones, with some not included. The table records approximately 45,000 clones, approximately 70% of them present only once. The sequence derives from a man older than 75 with acute or convalescent COVID-19. The chain couples TRBV7-8 to TRBJ2-2, with D unresolved. Sequenced sample: peripheral blood. The CDR3 region has the DNA TGTGCCAGCGCATTGGCTGTCGCGAACACCGGGGAGCTGTTTTTT. It yields the protein CASALAVANTGELFF. The whole variable domain, filled in from reference TRBV7-8 and TRBJ2-2, reads GAGVSQSPRYKVAKRGQDVALRCDPISGHVSLFWYQQALGQGPEFLTYFQNEAQLDKSGLPSDRFFAERPEGSVSTLKIQRTQQEDSAVYLCASALAVANTGELFFGEGSRLTVL.